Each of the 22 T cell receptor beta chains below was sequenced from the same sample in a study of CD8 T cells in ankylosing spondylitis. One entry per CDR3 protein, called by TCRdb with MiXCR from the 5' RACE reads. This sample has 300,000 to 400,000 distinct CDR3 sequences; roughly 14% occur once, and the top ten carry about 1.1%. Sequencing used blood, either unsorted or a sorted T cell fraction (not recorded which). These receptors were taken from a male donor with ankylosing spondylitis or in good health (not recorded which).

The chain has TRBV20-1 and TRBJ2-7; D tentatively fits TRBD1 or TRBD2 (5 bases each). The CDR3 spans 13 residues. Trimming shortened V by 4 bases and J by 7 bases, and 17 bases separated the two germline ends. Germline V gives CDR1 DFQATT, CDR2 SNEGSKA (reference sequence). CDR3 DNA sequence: TGCAGTGCTAAGGACACCGTTCGGGGAGAGCAGTACTTC. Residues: CSAKDTVRGEQYF.

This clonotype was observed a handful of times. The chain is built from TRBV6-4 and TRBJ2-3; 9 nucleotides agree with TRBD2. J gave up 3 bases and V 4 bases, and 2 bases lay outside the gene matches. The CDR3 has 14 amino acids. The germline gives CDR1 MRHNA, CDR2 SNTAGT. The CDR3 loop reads CASSASGKTDTQYF. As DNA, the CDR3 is TGTGCCAGCAGTGCTAGCGGGAAAACAGATACGCAGTATTTT.

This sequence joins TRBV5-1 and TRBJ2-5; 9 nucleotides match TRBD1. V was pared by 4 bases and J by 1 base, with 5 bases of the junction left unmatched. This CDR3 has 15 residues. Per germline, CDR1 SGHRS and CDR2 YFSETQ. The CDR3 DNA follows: TGCGCCAGCAGCGGTCGACAGGGGGGCCAAGAGACCCAGTACTTC. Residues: CASSGRQGGQETQYF.

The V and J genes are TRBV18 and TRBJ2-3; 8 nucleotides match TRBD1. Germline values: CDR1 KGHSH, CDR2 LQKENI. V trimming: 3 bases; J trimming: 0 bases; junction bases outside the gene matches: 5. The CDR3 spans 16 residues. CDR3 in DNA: TGTGCCAGCTCACCTTTCGGACAGGGAAGCACAGATACGCAGTATTTT. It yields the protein CASSPFGQGSTDTQYF.

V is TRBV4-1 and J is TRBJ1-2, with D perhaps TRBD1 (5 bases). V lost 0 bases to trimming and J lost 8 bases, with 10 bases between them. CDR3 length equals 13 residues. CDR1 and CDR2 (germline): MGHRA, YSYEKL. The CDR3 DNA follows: TGCGCCAGCAGCCAAGATCCCGGGACCGGCTACACCTTC. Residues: CASSQDPGTGYTF.

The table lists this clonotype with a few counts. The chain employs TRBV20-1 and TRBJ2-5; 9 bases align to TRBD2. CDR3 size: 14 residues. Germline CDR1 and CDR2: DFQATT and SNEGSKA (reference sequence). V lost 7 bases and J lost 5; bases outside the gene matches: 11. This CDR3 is CSVSSGTFGETQYF. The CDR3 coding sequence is TGCAGTGTATCTAGCGGGACCTTTGGGGAGACCCAGTACTTC.

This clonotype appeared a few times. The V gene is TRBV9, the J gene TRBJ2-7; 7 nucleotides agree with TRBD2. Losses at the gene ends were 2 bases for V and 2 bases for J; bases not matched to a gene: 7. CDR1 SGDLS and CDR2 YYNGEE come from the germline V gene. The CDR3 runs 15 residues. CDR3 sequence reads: CASSVTGDYAYEQYF. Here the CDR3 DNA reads TGTGCCAGCAGCGTCACGGGGGACTACGCCTACGAGCAGTACTTC.

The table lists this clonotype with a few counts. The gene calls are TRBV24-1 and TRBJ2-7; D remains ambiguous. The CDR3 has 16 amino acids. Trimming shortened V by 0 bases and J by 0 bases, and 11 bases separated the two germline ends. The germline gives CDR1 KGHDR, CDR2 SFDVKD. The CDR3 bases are TGTGCCACCAGTGATTTGAGCAGGAGCAGCTCCTACGAGCAGTACTTC. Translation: CATSDLSRSSSYEQYF.

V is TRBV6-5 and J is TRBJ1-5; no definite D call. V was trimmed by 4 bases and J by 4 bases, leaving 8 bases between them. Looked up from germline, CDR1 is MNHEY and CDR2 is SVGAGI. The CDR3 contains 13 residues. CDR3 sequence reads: CASSFRQNQPQHF. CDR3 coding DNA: TGTGCCAGCAGTTTCCGCCAGAATCAGCCCCAGCATTTT.

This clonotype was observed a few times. In nucleotides, the CDR3 is TGCGCCAGCAGCTTGACGACGGACAATGAGCAGTTCTTC. This codes for CASSLTTDNEQFF. The chain recombines TRBV5-1 with TRBJ2-1, with D hard to call. There are 13 residues in the CDR3. Germline loops: CDR1 SGHRS, CDR2 YFSETQ. Trimming stripped 1 base from V and 5 bases from J, with 7 bases between.

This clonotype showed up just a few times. In DNA, the CDR3 is TGTGCCAGCAGTGAATCCTACGGGACAATGAACACCGGGGAGCTGTTTTTT. Translating it yields CASSESYGTMNTGELFF. The rearrangement links TRBV25-1 to TRBJ2-2; D perhaps matches TRBD1 (6 bases). Germline-derived CDR1 and CDR2 are MGHDK and SYGVNS. The V end was cut by 1 base, the J end by 1 base, with 13 bases between. This CDR3 has 17 amino acids.

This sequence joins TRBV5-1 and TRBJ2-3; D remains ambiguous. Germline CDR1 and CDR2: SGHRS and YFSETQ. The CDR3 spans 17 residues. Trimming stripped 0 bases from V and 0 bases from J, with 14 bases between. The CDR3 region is CASSLVARLGSTDTQYF. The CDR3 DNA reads TGCGCCAGCAGCTTGGTGGCTAGATTGGGGAGCACAGATACGCAGTATTTT.

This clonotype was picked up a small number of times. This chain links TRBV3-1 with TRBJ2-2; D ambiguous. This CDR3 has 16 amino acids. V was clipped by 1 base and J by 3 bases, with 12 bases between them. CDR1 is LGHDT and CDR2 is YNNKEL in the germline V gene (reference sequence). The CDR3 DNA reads TGTGCCAGCAGCCAAGCGGCGGTTGGTTACACCGGGGAGCTGTTTTTT. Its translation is CASSQAAVGYTGELFF. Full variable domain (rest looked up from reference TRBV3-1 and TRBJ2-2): DTAVSQTPKYLVTQMGNDKSIKCEQNLGHDTMYWYKQDSKKFLKIMFSYNNKELIINETVPNRFSPKSPDKAHLNLHINSLELGDSAVYFCASSQAAVGYTGELFFGEGSRLTVL.

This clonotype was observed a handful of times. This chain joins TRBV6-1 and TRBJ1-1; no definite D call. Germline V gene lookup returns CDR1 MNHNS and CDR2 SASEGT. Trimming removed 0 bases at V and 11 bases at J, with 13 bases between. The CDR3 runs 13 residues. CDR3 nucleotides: TGTGCCAGCAGTGAAGCGATGAAGGGAGGGGCTTTCTTT. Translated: CASSEAMKGGAFF.

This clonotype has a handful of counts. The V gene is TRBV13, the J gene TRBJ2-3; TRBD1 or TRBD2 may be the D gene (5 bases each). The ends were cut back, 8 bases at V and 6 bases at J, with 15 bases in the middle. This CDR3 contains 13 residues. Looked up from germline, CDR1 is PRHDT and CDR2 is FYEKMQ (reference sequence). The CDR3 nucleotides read TGTGCCAGCCAAAAGGGACGTGGGGATACGCAGTATTTT. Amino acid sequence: CASQKGRGDTQYF.

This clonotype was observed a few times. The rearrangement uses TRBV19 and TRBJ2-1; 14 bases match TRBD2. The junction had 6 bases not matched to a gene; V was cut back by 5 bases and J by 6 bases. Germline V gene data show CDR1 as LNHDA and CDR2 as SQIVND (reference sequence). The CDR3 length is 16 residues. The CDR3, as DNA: TGTGCCAGTAGTCTTCGACTAGCGGGGGGGCCCAATGAGCAGTTCTTC. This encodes CASSLRLAGGPNEQFF.

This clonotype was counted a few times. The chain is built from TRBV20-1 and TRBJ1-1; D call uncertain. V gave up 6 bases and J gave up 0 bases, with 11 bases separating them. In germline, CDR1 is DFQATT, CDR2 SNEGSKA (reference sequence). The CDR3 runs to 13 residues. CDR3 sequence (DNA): TGCAGTGCCTTCGAACAGCTGAACACTGAAGCTTTCTTT. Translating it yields CSAFEQLNTEAFF.

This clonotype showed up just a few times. DNA of the CDR3: TGTGCCAGCAGCCAAGAAGGAACCGGGAGTGGTTCTTACAATGAGCAGTTCTTC. This encodes CASSQEGTGSGSYNEQFF. The chain joins TRBV4-2 to TRBJ2-1; D is possibly TRBD2 (6 bases). This CDR3 is built from 18 residues. Germline CDR1 and CDR2: LGHNA and YNFKEQ. V lost 0 bases and J lost 4, with 19 bases in between.

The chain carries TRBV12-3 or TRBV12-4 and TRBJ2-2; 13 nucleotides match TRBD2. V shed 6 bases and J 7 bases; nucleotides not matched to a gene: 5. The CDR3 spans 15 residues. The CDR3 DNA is TGTGCCAGCAGACTAGCGGGGGGGCGAAACGGGGAGCTGTTTTTT. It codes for CASRLAGGRNGELFF.

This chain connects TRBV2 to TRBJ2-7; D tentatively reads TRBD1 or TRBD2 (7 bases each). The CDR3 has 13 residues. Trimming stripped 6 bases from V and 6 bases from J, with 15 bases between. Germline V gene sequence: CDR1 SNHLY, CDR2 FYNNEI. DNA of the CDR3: TGTGCCAGCAGGCTTCAGGGGGAGGGCGAGCAGTACTTC. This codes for CASRLQGEGEQYF.

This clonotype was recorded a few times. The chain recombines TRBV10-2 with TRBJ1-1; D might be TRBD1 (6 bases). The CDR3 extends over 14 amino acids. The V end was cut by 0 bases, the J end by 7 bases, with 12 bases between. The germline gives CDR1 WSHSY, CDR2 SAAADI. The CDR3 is CASSESGHLSEAFF. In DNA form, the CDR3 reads TGCGCCAGCAGTGAGTCGGGACACCTAAGTGAAGCTTTCTTT.

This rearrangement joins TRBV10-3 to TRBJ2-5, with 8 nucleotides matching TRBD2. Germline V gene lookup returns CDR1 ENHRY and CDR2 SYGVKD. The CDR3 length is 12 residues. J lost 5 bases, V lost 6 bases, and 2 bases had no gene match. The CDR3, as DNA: TGTGCCATCAGCCCTAGCGGGGAGACCCAGTACTTC. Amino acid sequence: CAISPSGETQYF.